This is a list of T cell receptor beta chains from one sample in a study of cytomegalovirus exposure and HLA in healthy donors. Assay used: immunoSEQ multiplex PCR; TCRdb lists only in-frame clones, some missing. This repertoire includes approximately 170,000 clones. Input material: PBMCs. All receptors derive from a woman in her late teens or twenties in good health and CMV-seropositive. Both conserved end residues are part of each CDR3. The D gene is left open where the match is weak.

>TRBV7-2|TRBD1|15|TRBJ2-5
TGTGCCAGCAGTTTCGACAGGGCGAGGGGAGAGACCCAGTACTTC
CASSFDRARGETQYF
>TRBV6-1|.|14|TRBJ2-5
TGTGCCAGCAAAGGAGGGAGCATCCAAGAGACCCAGTACTTC
CASKGGSIQETQYF
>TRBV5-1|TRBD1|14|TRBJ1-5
TGCGCCAGCAGCTTAGGGGGCTCGGGACAGCCCCAGCATTTT
CASSLGGSGQPQHF
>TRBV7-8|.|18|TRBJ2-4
TGTGCCAGCAGCTTAGCGCGGGTGATGGTTGGGGCCAAAAACATTCAGTACTTC
CASSLARVMVGAKNIQYF
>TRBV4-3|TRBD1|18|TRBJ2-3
TGCGCCAGCAGCCAAGACTGGGGGACAGCTATGAGCACAGATACGCAGTATTTT
CASSQDWGTAMSTDTQYF
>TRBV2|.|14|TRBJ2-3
TGTGCCAGCAGTGTTGGGGGGAATGTAGATACGCAGTATTTT
CASSVGGNVDTQYF
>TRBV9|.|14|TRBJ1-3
TGTGCCAGCAGCGGAACAGGGTCGGGAAACACCATATATTTT
CASSGTGSGNTIYF
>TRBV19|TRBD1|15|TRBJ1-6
TGTGCCAGTAGTATCCAGGGGGCATATAATTCACCCCTCCACTTT
CASSIQGAYNSPLHF
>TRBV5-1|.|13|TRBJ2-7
TGCGCCAGCAGCTTGGTCGGGGAAAACGAGCAGTACTTC
CASSLVGENEQYF
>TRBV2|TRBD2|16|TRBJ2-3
TGTGCCAGCAGTACACCACTAGCGAGGGACACAGATACGCAGTATTTT
CASSTPLARDTDTQYF